The clone carrying this T cell receptor beta chain was observed a few times. Its matching antigen is unknown. This entry is derived from a study of CD8 T cells in ankylosing spondylitis. TCRdb itself ran the 5' RACE reads through MiXCR, one entry per CDR3 protein. The data contain a few hundred thousand distinct CDR3 sequences, roughly 18% of them singletons. General study results and limits: In peripheral blood, disease-linked CD8+ clones occurred at relatively low frequencies. Ankylosing spondylitis blood appeared to be characterized by a TCR beta motif of several highly homologous variants. The clones that were linked to disease were reported to be significantly enriched in matched synovial fluid samples from ankylosing spondylitis patients.

The V gene's germline CDR1 is MNHEY and CDR2 SMNVEV (reference sequence). The V gene lost 3 bases and the J gene lost 6 bases, with 12 bases spanning the gap. The CDR3 extends over 14 amino acids. The sample taken for sequencing was blood, either unsorted or a sorted T cell fraction (not recorded which). The J gene is TRBJ1-5, the V gene TRBV27; tentatively, D is TRBD1 (6 bases). The receptor's source is a male donor with ankylosing spondylitis. The CDR3 is CASSFAGGGQPQHF. CDR3 sequence (DNA): TGTGCCAGCAGTTTCGCGGGGGGCGGTCAGCCCCAGCATTTT.